These T cell receptor beta chains were read from a single sample in a study of beta chain features in type 1 diabetes. Clones were sequenced by immunoSEQ multiplex PCR, and TCRdb holds only the in-frame ones, with some missing. Here the sample spans hundreds of thousands of clones, approximately 15% being singletons. The sequencing sample was made of central memory CD4+ T cells from blood. These receptors originate from a man younger than 45 in good health. The CDR3 runs from the conserved cysteine through the conserved F or W. D genes are given only for firm matches. Expanded clones get a size class; other rows say once, few or many, or leave the size out.

d_call	v_call	j_call	clone_size	cdr3_nt	cdr3_aa
-	TRBV4-1	TRBJ1-2	-	TGCGCCAGCAGCCAAGACGAGGGATCCGTCTGGTATGGCTACACCTTC	CASSQDEGSVWYGYTF
-	TRBV30	TRBJ2-3	-	TGTGCCTGGAGTGTCTGGGGGGTAGATACGCAGTATTTT	CAWSVWGVDTQYF
-	TRBV9	TRBJ1-2	-	TGTGCCAGCAGCGTAGGACAGGCTAACTATGGCTACACCTTC	CASSVGQANYGYTF
-	TRBV6-5	TRBJ2-5	many	TGTGCCATCAGTGATGGTAAAGGGGAAGAGACCCAGTACTTC	CAISDGKGEETQYF
-	TRBV10-3	TRBJ1-1	few	TGTGCCATCAGCGCCTCGAACAGGGACACTGAAGCTTTCTTT	CAISASNRDTEAFF
-	TRBV19	TRBJ1-5	many	TGTGCCAGTAGTCCGGGTAAGAGCAATCAGCCCCAGCATTTT	CASSPGKSNQPQHF
-	TRBV7-9	TRBJ2-5	once	TGTGCCAGCGGCCACGGGGCCCAAGAGACCCAGTACTTC	CASGHGAQETQYF
-	TRBV25-1	TRBJ2-1	many	TGTGCCAGCAAGGGGCGGGGAAACTACAATGAGCAGTTCTTC	CASKGRGNYNEQFF
-	TRBV5-1	TRBJ2-1	-	TGCGCCAGCAGCTCCTCCGGGACAACGTGGGTGGATGAGCAGTTCTTC	CASSSSGTTWVDEQFF
-	TRBV15	TRBJ1-2	-	TGTGCCACCAGCATACCGACACAGCCCGGCTATGGCTACACCTTC	CATSIPTQPGYGYTF
-	TRBV7-8	TRBJ1-2	few	TGTGCCAGCAGCCCTAGCAGGGACCCCAACTATGGCTACACCTTC	CASSPSRDPNYGYTF
-	TRBV11-2	TRBJ2-5	-	TGTGCCAGCAGCCTAGGGACTGTAGAGACCCAGTACTTC	CASSLGTVETQYF
-	TRBV7-2	TRBJ2-5	-	TGTGCCAGCAGCTCGACCCGGGGCCAAGAGACCCAGTACTTC	CASSSTRGQETQYF
-	TRBV15	TRBJ2-3	-	TGTGCCACCAGCCCCCAGGCAGATACGCAGTATTTT	CATSPQADTQYF
-	TRBV9	TRBJ2-7	few	TGTGCCAGCAGCCCGAGGGAGCCTGCCTACGAGCAGTACTTC	CASSPREPAYEQYF
-	TRBV5-1	TRBJ1-4	few	TGCGCCAGCAAAAAGTTAACTAATGAAAAACTGTTTTTT	CASKKLTNEKLFF
TRBD1	TRBV7-2	TRBJ1-2	few	TGTGCCAGCAGCTTAGACCAGGGGGCGTTGGGTGGCTACACCTTC	CASSLDQGALGGYTF
TRBD1	TRBV6-5	TRBJ2-3	few	TGTGCCAGCCGAGAAGGGGGCGTAGATACGCAGTATTTT	CASREGGVDTQYF
TRBD2	TRBV7-2	TRBJ2-3	many	TGTGCCAGCAGCTTAGGACTAGCGGGAATCTCAGATACGCAGTATTTT	CASSLGLAGISDTQYF
-	TRBV10-3	TRBJ1-1	many	TGTGCCATCAGCCCCGGGTACCTTGAAGCTTTCTTT	CAISPGYLEAFF
TRBD1	TRBV19	TRBJ1-4	-	TGTGCCAGTATCTCGGCAGGGGGCCCTGAGGAAAAACTGTTTTTT	CASISAGGPEEKLFF
-	TRBV30	TRBJ2-4	few	TGTGCCTGGAGATTCCCCGGGGCAAACATTCAGTACTTC	CAWRFPGANIQYF
-	TRBV7-2	TRBJ1-1	few	TGTGCCAGCAGAAACGGATTCATGAACACTGAAGCTTTCTTT	CASRNGFMNTEAFF
-	TRBV4-3	TRBJ2-1	-	TGCGCCAGCAGCCAAGACGCGAGCTCCTACAATGAGCAGTTCTTC	CASSQDASSYNEQFF